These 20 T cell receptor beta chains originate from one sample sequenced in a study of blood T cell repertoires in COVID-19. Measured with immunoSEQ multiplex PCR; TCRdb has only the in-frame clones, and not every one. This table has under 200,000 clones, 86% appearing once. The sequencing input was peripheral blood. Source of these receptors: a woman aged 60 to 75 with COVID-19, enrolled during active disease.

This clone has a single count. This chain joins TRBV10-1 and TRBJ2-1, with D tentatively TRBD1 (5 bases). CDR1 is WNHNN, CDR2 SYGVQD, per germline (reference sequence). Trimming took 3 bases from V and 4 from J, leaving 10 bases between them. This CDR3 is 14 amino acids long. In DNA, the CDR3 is TGCGCCAGCAGTGATGGTAGGGGTTACAATGAGCAGTTCTTC. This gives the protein CASSDGRGYNEQFF.

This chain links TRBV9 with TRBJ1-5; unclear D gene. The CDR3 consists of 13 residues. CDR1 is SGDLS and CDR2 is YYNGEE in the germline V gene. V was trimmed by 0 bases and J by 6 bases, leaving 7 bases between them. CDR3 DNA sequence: TGTGCCAGCAGCGTAGGTTCTTCTCAGCCCCAGCATTTT. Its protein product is CASSVGSSQPQHF.

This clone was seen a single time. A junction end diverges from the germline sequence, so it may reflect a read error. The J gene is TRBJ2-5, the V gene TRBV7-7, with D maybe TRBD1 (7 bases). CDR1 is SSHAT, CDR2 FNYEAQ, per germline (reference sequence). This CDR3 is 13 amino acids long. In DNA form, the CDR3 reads TGTGCTAGCAGCTTAGGCCAGGGGGGGACCCAGTACTTC. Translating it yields CASSLGQGGTQYF.

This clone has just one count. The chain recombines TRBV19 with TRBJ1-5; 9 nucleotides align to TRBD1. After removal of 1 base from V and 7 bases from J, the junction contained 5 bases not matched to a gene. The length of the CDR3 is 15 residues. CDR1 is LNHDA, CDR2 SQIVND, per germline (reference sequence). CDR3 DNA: TGTGCCAGTAGTATAGGGACAGGGGAGGGACAGCCCCAGCATTTT. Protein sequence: CASSIGTGEGQPQHF.

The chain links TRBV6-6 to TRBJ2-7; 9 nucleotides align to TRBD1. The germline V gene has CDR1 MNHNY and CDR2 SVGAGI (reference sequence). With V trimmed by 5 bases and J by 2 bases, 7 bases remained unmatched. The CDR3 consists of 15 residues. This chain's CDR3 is CASSTTGQGTYEQYF. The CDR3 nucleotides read TGTGCCAGCAGTACCACGGGACAGGGCACCTACGAGCAGTACTTC.

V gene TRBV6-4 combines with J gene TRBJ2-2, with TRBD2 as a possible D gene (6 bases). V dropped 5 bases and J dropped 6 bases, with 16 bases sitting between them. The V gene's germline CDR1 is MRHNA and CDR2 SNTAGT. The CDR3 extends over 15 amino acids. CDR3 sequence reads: CASSRDFLRPGELFF. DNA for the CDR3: TGTGCCAGCAGTCGGGACTTTTTGAGGCCCGGGGAGCTGTTTTTT.

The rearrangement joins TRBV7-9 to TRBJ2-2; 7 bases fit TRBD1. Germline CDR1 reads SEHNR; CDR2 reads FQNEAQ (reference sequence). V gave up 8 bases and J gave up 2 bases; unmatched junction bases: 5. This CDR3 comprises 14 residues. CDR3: CASLGTVNTGELFF. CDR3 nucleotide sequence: TGTGCCAGCCTCGGGACAGTTAACACCGGGGAGCTGTTTTTT. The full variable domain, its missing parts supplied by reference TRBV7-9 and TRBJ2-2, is DTGVSQNPRHKITKRGQNVTFRCDPISEHNRLYWYRQTLGQGPEFLTYFQNEAQLEKSRLLSDRFSAERPKGSFSTLEIQRTEQGDSAMYLCASLGTVNTGELFFGEGSRLTVL.

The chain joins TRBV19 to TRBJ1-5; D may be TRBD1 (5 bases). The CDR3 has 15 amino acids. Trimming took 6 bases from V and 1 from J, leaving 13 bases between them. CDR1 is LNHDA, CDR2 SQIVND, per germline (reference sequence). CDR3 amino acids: CASRTPGYSNQPQHF. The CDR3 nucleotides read TGTGCCAGTAGGACCCCAGGGTACAGCAATCAGCCCCAGCATTTT.

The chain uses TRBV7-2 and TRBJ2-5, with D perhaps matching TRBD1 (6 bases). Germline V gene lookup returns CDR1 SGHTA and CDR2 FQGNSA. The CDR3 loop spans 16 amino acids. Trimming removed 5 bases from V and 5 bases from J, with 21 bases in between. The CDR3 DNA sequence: TGTGCCAGCAGCGCCTACAGGGTAGGGATACCGGAGACCCAGTACTTC. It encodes CASSAYRVGIPETQYF.

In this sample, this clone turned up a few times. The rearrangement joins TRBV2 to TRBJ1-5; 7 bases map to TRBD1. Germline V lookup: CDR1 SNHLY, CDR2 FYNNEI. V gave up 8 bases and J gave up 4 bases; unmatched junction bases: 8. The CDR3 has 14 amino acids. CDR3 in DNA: TGTGCCAGCCGAGGGGACAGCCCAAATCAGCCCCAGCATTTT. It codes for CASRGDSPNQPQHF.

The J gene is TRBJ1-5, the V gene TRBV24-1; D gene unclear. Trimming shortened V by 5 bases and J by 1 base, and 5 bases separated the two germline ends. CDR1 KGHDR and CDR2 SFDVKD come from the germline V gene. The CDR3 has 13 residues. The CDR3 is CATSGASNQPQHF. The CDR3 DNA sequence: TGTGCCACCAGTGGGGCCAGCAATCAGCCCCAGCATTTT.

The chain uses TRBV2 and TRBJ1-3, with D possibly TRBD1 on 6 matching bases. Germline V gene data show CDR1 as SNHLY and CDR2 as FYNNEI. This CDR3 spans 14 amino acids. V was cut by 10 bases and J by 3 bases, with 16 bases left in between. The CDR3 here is CAMGASTVGNTIYF. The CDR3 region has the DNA TGTGCCATGGGGGCCTCGACAGTTGGAAACACCATATATTTT.

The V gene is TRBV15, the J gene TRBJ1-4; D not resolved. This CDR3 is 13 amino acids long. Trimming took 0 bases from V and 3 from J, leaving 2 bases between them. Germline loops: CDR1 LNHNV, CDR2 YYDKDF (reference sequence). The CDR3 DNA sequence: TGTGCCACCAGCAGAGACTCTAATGAAAAACTGTTTTTT. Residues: CATSRDSNEKLFF.

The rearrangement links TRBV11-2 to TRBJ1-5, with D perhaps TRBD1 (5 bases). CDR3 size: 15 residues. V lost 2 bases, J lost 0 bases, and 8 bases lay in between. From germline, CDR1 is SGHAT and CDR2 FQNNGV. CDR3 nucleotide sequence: TGTGCCAGCAGCTTATTACAGGATAGCAATCAGCCCCAGCATTTT. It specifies CASSLLQDSNQPQHF. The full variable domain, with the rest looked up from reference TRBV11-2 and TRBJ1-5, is EAGVAQSPRYKIIEKRQSVAFWCNPISGHATLYWYQQILGQGPKLLIQFQNNGVVDDSQLPKDRFSAERLKGVDSTLKIQPAKLEDSAVYLCASSLLQDSNQPQHFGDGTRLSIL.

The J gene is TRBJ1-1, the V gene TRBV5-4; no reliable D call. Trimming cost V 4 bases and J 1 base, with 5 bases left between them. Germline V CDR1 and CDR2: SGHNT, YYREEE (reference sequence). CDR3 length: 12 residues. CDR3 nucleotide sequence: TGTGCCAGCAGCACACAGAACACTGAAGCTTTCTTT. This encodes CASSTQNTEAFF. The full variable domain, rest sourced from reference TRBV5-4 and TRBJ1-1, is ETGVTQSPTHLIKTRGQQVTLRCSSQSGHNTVSWYQQALGQGPQFIFQYYREEENGRGNFPPRFSGLQFPNYSSELNVNALELDDSALYLCASSTQNTEAFFGQGTRLTVV.

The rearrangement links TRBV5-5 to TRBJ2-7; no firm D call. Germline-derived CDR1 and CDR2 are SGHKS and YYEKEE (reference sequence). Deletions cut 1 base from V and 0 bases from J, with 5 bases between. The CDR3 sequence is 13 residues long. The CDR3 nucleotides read TGTGCCAGCAGCTTGACAGCCTCCTACGAGCAGTACTTC. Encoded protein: CASSLTASYEQYF.

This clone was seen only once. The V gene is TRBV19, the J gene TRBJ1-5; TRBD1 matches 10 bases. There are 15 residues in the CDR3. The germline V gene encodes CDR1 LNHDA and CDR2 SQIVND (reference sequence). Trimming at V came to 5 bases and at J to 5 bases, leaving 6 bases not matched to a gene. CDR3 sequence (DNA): TGTGCCAGTAGTCTGACCGGGACAGGGGATCAGCCCCAGCATTTT. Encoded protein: CASSLTGTGDQPQHF.

The DNA of the CDR3 is TGTGCCAGCAGTACTTCCATTTCCGGGACAGGGGACTACGAGCAGTACTTC. It encodes CASSTSISGTGDYEQYF. V and J are TRBV28 and TRBJ2-7, with 10 positions matching TRBD1. J lost 3 bases, V lost 5 bases, and 13 bases had no gene match. Germline assignment: CDR1 MDHEN and CDR2 SYDVKM. The CDR3 sequence is 17 residues long.

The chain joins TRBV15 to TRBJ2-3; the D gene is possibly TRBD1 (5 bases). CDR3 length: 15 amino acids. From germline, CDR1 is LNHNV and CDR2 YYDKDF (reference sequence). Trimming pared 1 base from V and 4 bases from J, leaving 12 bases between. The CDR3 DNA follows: TGTGCCACCAGCAGAGGCCAGGGTCAATCAGATACGCAGTATTTT. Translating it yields CATSRGQGQSDTQYF.

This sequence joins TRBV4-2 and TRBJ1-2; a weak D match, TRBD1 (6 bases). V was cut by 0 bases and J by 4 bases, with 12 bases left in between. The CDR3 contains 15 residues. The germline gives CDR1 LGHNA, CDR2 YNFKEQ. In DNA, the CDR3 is TGTGCCAGCAGCCAAGATCAGGGGAAGGGCTATGGCTACACCTTC. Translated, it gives CASSQDQGKGYGYTF.